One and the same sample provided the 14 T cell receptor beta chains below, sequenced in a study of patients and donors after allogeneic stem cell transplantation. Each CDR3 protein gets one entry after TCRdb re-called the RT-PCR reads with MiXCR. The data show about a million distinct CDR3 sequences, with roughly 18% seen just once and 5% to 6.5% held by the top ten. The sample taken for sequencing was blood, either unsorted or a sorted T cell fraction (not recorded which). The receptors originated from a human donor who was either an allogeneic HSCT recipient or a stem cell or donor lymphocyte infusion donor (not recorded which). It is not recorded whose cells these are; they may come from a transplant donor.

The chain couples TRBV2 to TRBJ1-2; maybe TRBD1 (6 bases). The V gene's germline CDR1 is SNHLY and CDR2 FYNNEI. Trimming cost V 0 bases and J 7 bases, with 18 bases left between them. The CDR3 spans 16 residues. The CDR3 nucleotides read TGTGCCAGCAGTGAAGCAATGGGGGGCAGGGGACTTGGCTACACCTTC. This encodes CASSEAMGGRGLGYTF.

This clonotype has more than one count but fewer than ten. CDR3 protein: CATAPGSSNQPQHF. CDR3 sequence (DNA): TGTGCCACCGCCCCGGGATCTAGCAATCAGCCCCAGCATTTT. The V gene is TRBV24-1, the J gene TRBJ1-5; D remains unclear. This CDR3 comprises 14 residues. V gave up 9 bases and J gave up 0 bases, with 11 bases separating them. CDR1 and CDR2 from the germline V gene are KGHDR and SFDVKD.

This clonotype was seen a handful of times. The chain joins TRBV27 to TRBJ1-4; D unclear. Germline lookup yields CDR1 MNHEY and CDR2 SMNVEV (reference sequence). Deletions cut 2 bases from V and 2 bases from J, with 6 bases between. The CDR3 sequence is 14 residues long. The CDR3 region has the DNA TGTGCCAGCAGTTTACTAGGGACTAATGAAAAACTGTTTTTT. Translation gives CASSLLGTNEKLFF.

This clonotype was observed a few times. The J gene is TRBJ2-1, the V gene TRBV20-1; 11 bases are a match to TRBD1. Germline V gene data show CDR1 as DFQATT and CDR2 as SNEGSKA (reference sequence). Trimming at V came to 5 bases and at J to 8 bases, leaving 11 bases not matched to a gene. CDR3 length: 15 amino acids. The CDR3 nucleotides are TGCAGTGCTGAAGCCCCGGGACAGGGGGGCGATGAGCAGTTCTTC. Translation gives CSAEAPGQGGDEQFF.

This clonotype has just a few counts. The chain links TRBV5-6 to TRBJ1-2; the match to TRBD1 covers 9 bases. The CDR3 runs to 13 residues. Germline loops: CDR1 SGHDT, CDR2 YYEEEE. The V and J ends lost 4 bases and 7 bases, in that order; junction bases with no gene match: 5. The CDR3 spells CASSAGQGIGYTF. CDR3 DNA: TGTGCCAGCAGCGCTGGACAGGGGATTGGCTACACCTTC.

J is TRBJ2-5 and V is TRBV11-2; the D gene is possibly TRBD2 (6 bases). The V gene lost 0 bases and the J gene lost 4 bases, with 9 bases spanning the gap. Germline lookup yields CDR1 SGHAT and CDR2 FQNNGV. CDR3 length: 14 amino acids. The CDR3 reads CASSLEDSGETQYF. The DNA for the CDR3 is TGTGCCAGCAGCTTAGAGGATAGCGGAGAGACCCAGTACTTC.

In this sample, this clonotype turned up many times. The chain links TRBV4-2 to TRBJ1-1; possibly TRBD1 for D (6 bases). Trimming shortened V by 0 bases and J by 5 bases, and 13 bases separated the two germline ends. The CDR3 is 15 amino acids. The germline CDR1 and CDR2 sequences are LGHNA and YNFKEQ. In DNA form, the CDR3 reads TGTGCCAGCAGCCAAGATCTAGGGGGTCTAACTGAAGCTTTCTTT. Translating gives CASSQDLGGLTEAFF.

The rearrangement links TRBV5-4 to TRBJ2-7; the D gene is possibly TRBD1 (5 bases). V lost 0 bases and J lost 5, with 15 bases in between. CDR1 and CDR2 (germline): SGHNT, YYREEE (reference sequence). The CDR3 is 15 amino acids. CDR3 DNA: TGTGCCAGCAGCTTGGTTCGGCAGGGCAGGGACGAGCAGTACTTC. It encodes CASSLVRQGRDEQYF.

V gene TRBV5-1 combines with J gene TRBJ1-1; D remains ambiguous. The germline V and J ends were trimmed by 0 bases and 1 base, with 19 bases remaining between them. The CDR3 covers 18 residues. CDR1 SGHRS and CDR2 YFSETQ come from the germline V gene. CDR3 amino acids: CASSLAEAAGRRNTEAFF. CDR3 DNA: TGCGCCAGCAGCTTGGCCGAGGCGGCGGGGAGGAGGAACACTGAAGCTTTCTTT. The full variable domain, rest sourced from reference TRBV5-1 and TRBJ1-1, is KAGVTQTPRYLIKTRGQQVTLSCSPISGHRSVSWYQQTPGQGLQFLFEYFSETQRNKGNFPGRFSGRQFSNSRSEMNVSTLELGDSALYLCASSLAEAAGRRNTEAFFGQGTRLTVV.

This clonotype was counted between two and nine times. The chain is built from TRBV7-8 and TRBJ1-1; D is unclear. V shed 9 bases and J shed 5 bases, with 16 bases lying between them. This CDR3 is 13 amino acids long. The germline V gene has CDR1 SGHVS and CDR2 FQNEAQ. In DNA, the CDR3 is TGTGCCAGTAATGTAGGCAGCGGAACTGAAGCTTTCTTT. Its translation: CASNVGSGTEAFF.

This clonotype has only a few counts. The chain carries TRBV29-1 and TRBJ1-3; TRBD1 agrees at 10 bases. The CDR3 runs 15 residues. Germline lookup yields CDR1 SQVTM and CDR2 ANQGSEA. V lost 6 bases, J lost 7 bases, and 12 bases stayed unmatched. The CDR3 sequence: CSVDLRDRGRNTIYF. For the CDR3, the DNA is TGCAGCGTAGACCTTCGGGACAGGGGCAGGAACACCATATATTTT.

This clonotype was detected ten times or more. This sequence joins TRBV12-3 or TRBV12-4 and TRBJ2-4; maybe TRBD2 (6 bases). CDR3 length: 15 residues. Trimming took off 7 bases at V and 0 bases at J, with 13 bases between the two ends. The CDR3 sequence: CASTIRGLAKNIQYF. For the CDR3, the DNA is TGTGCCAGCACCATAAGGGGACTAGCCAAAAACATTCAGTACTTC.

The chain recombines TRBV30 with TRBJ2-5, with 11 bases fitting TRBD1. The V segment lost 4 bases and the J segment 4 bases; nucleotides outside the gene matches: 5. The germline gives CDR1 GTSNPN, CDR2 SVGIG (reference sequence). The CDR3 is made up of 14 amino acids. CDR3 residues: CAWTDRGLAETQYF. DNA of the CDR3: TGTGCCTGGACGGACAGGGGGCTGGCAGAGACCCAGTACTTC.

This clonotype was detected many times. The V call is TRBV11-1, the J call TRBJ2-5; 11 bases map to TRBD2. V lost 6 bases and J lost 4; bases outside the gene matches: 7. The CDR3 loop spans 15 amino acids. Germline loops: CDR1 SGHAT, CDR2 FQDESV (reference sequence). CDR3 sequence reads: CASRTGTSGGETQYF. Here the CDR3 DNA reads TGTGCCAGCAGAACCGGGACTAGCGGTGGAGAGACCCAGTACTTC.